The 15 T cell receptor beta chains below all came from one sample that was sequenced in a study of PD-1 blockade in classical Hodgkin lymphoma. Following autologous stem cell transplantation, relapse occurred in every patient, and exposure to brentuximab vedotin varied. Only in-frame clones appear in the TCRdb table, and some are missing; sequencing was by immunoSEQ multiplex PCR. This sample carries 20,000 to 25,000 clones, 68% of them seen once, and the ten largest clones take 5% to 6%. Material: peripheral blood mononuclear cells (PBMCs), obtained at baseline. The source of these receptors is a human donor with classical Hodgkin lymphoma.

This chain uses TRBV11-2 with TRBJ2-1, with 7 bases lining up with TRBD2. The CDR3 totals 15 residues. Germline-derived CDR1 and CDR2 are SGHAT and FQNNGV. J gave up 5 bases and V 4 bases, and 8 bases lay outside the gene matches. CDR3 loop: CASSWSAGTDNEQFF. The CDR3 DNA follows: TGTGCCAGCAGCTGGTCAGCGGGGACCGACAATGAGCAGTTCTTC.

This clone is categorized as medium-sized. This chain links TRBV11-2 with TRBJ1-1; D unresolved. Deletions cut 1 base from V and 12 bases from J, with 15 bases between. The CDR3 spans 13 residues. Looked up from germline, CDR1 is SGHAT and CDR2 is FQNNGV. This CDR3 reads CASSLVSGRRTFF. Written as DNA, the CDR3 is TGTGCCAGCAGCTTAGTATCTGGCCGGCGGACTTTCTTT.

The J gene is TRBJ1-3, the V gene TRBV5-1; no reliable D call. The germline CDR1 and CDR2 sequences are SGHRS and YFSETQ. The V and J ends lost 1 base and 0 bases respectively, with 8 bases between them. The CDR3 has 15 residues. The chain's CDR3 is CASSLLGSSGNTIYF. CDR3 sequence (DNA): TGCGCCAGCAGCTTGTTAGGGAGCTCTGGAAACACCATATATTTT.

V usage is TRBV7-9 and J usage is TRBJ2-3; 9 nucleotides align to TRBD1. CDR1 and CDR2 (germline): SEHNR, FQNEAQ (reference sequence). The trim removed 7 bases at V and 5 bases at J, leaving 7 bases unmatched. This CDR3 spans 14 amino acids. The CDR3 DNA is TGTGCCAGCAAGGACAGGGGACGGGTAGATACGCAGTATTTT. Its protein product is CASKDRGRVDTQYF. Together with reference TRBV7-9 and TRBJ2-3, the CDR3 gives the full variable domain: DTGVSQNPRHKITKRGQNVTFRCDPISEHNRLYWYRQTLGQGPEFLTYFQNEAQLEKSRLLSDRFSAERPKGSFSTLEIQRTEQGDSAMYLCASKDRGRVDTQYFGPGTRLTVL.

The chain recombines TRBV18 with TRBJ1-5; D is uncertain. This CDR3 is 14 amino acids long. Germline lookup yields CDR1 KGHSH and CDR2 LQKENI. The V and J ends lost 3 bases and 6 bases respectively, with 12 bases between them. The CDR3 DNA sequence: TGTGCCAGCTCACCTTTAGATCCGACTCAGCCCCAGCATTTT. Protein sequence: CASSPLDPTQPQHF.

This clone is a singleton in its sample. V is TRBV10-1 and J is TRBJ2-1, with 9 bases aligning to TRBD2. Trimming cost V 3 bases and J 14 bases; bases outside gene matches: 5. CDR3 length equals 12 residues. Germline CDR1 reads WNHNN; CDR2 reads SYGVQD (reference sequence). CDR3 nucleotides: TGCGCCAGCAGTGATGTAGCGGGAGTGAAGTTCTTC. Encoded protein: CASSDVAGVKFF.

The rearrangement joins TRBV6-6 to TRBJ1-2; D possibly corresponds to TRBD1 (6 bases). Germline CDR1 reads MNHNY; CDR2 reads SVGAGI (reference sequence). The CDR3 is 13 amino acids. V was shortened by 0 bases and J by 4 bases, with 6 bases between the two germline ends. The CDR3, as DNA: TGTGCCAGCAGTTACTCGGACAGCTATGGCTACACCTTC. Residues: CASSYSDSYGYTF.

Judged by abundance, this clone is medium-sized (0.01 to 0.1%). The chain recombines TRBV15 with TRBJ1-1, with 10 bases identical to TRBD1. The V gene end was trimmed by 3 bases and the J gene end by 6 bases; junction bases not matched to a gene: 4. CDR3 length equals 14 residues. The V gene's germline CDR1 is LNHNV and CDR2 YYDKDF (reference sequence). The CDR3 spells CATSRGQGSAEAFF. Written as DNA, the CDR3 is TGTGCCACCAGCAGGGGACAGGGGAGTGCTGAAGCTTTCTTT. Complete variable domain (other parts from reference TRBV15 and TRBJ1-1): DAMVIQNPRYQVTQFGKPVTLSCSQTLNHNVMYWYQQKSSQAPKLLFHYYDKDFNNEADTPDNFQSRRPNTSFCFLDIRSPGLGDTAMYLCATSRGQGSAEAFFGQGTRLTVV.

The V gene is TRBV4-3, the J gene TRBJ2-1, with 12 bases lining up with TRBD2. The germline V gene encodes CDR1 LGHNA and CDR2 YSLEER. J gave up 4 bases and V 4 bases, and 8 bases lay outside the gene matches. The CDR3 is 17 residues long. The CDR3 here is CASSLLRTSGVYNEQFF. The CDR3 nucleotides read TGCGCCAGCAGCCTTTTGAGGACTAGCGGGGTGTACAATGAGCAGTTCTTC.

This clone was seen more than once but under ten times. The rearrangement links TRBV7-9 to TRBJ2-3, with a possible D match to TRBD2 (5 bases). Germline V gene sequence: CDR1 SEHNR, CDR2 FQNEAQ (reference sequence). Trimming took 0 bases from V and 4 from J, leaving 11 bases between them. The CDR3 consists of 15 residues. Here the CDR3 reads CASSLAGNGADTQYF. The CDR3 DNA reads as TGTGCCAGCAGCTTAGCGGGAAACGGGGCAGATACGCAGTATTTT.

This clone appeared once. This sequence joins TRBV5-6 and TRBJ2-3; the D gene is possibly TRBD2 (5 bases). Deletions cut 4 bases from V and 6 bases from J, with 6 bases between. This CDR3 contains 11 residues. The germline CDR1 and CDR2 sequences are SGHDT and YYEEEE. Here the CDR3 DNA reads TGTGCCAGCAGCCCGGGGGATACGCAGTATTTT. It yields the protein CASSPGDTQYF.

V gene TRBV6-5 combines with J gene TRBJ1-2, with TRBD1 matching over 12 bases. In germline, CDR1 is MNHEY, CDR2 SVGAGI. There are 15 residues in the CDR3. V trimming: 0 bases; J trimming: 8 bases; junction bases outside the gene matches: 4. Written as DNA, the CDR3 is TGTGCCAGCAGTTACTCTTGGGACAGGGGGCAAGGCTACACCTTC. This translates into CASSYSWDRGQGYTF.

V and J are TRBV10-3 and TRBJ2-7; no firm D call. CDR1 ENHRY and CDR2 SYGVKD come from the germline V gene. The CDR3 consists of 12 residues. With 10 bases removed from V and 3 bases from J, the gap between germline ends came to 13 bases. The CDR3 here is CATNPDGYEQYF. CDR3 nucleotides: TGTGCCACGAACCCGGACGGCTACGAGCAGTACTTC.

The chain joins TRBV4-2 to TRBJ1-2, with a weak D call TRBD1 (6 bases). The germline V and J ends were trimmed by 0 bases and 8 bases, with 16 bases remaining between them. Germline loops: CDR1 LGHNA, CDR2 YNFKEQ. The CDR3 is 15 amino acids. As DNA, the CDR3 is TGTGCCAGCAGCCAAGATTTGGGGCAGGGGTTAGGCTACACCTTC. Its translation is CASSQDLGQGLGYTF.

This clone was found a few times. The chain is built from TRBV28 and TRBJ2-3; TRBD2 aligns across 7 bases. J gave up 2 bases and V 8 bases, and 13 bases lay outside the gene matches. Germline loops: CDR1 MDHEN, CDR2 SYDVKM. This CDR3 contains 16 residues. Here the CDR3 reads CASGTYGGSFTDTQYF. CDR3 in DNA: TGTGCCAGCGGGACGTACGGGGGGTCGTTCACAGATACGCAGTATTTT. Filled out from reference TRBV28 and TRBJ2-3, the complete variable domain reads DVKVTQSSRYLVKRTGEKVFLECVQDMDHENMFWYRQDPGLGLRLIYFSYDVKMKEKGDIPEGYSVSREKKERFSLILESASTNQTSMYLCASGTYGGSFTDTQYFGPGTRLTVL.